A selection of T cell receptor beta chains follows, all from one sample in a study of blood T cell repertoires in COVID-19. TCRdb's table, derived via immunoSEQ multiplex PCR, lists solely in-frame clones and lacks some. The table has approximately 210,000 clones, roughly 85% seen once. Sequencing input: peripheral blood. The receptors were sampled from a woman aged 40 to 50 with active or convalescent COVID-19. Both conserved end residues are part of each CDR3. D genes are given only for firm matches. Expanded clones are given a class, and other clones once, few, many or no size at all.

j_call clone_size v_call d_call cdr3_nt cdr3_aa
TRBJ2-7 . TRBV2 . TGTGCCAGCAGCGTACAGCACGAGCAGTACTTC CASSVQHEQYF
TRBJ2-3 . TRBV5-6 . TGTGCCAGCAGCCGCCTAAACACAGATACGCAGTATTTT CASSRLNTDTQYF
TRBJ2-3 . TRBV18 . TGTGCCAGCTCGACCGTAGGAGGGTCCACAGATACGCAGTATTTT CASSTVGGSTDTQYF
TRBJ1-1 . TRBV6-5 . TGTGCCAGCAGTTGGTGGGGGCCGAACACTGAAGCTTTCTTT CASSWWGPNTEAFF
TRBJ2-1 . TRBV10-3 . TGTGCCATCAGTGGCGGGGGCCTTTTTAACAATGAGCAGTTCTTC CAISGGGLFNNEQFF
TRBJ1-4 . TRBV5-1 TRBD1 TGCGCCAGCAGGTCCGGATTTCGACAGGGACCTGGTGAAAAACTGTTTTTT CASRSGFRQGPGEKLFF
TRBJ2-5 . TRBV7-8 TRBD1 TGTGCCAGCAGCTTAGGGAGACAGGGCCAGACCCAGTACTTC CASSLGRQGQTQYF
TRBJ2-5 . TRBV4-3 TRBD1 TGCGCCAGCAGCCAAGAGTTCGTCAGGGGGCAAAGGCAAGAGACCCAGTACTTC CASSQEFVRGQRQETQYF
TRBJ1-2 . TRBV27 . TGTGCCAGCACCCCCCAGGGCGCGAACTATGGCTACACCTTC CASTPQGANYGYTF
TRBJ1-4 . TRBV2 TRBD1 TGTGCCAGCAGTGTACAGGGGGATGAAAAACTGTTTTTT CASSVQGDEKLFF
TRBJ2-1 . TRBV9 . TGTGCCAGCAGCGTCGGAGGGGGGAGGGACGATGAGCAGTTCTTC CASSVGGGRDDEQFF
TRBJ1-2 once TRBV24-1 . TGTGCCACCAGTGATCGACAGGACTTCTATGGCTACACCTTC CATSDRQDFYGYTF
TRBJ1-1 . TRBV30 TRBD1 TGTGCCTGGAGTGTAGGGACAGGGGCAGTTTACACTGAAGCTTTCTTT CAWSVGTGAVYTEAFF
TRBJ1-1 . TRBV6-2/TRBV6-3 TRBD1 TGTGCCAGCAGCGTCCCGGGACAGGGACTGAACACTGAAGCTTTCTTT CASSVPGQGLNTEAFF
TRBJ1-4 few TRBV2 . TGTGCCAGTAATCTAAAATCAACTAATGAAAAACTGTTTTTT CASNLKSTNEKLFF
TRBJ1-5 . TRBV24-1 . TGTGCCACCAGTGATTCTCCCGGGAATCAGCCCCAGCATTTT CATSDSPGNQPQHF
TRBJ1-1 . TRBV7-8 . TGTGCCAGCAGCTTACCCGGGACATATGAAGCTTTCTTT CASSLPGTYEAFF
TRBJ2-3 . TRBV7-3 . TGTGCCAGCAGCTTAACCGGGGGACCAGATACGCAGTATTTT CASSLTGGPDTQYF
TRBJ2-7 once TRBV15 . TGTGCCACCAGCAGATCCCTGGCAGGTACAAACTACGAGCAGTACTTC CATSRSLAGTNYEQYF
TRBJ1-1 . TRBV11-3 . TGTGCCAGCAGCCCCCGGAGGGACACTGAAGCTTTCTTT CASSPRRDTEAFF
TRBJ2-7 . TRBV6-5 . TGTGCCAGCTCCCTACGGACAGCCTACGAGCAGTACTTC CASSLRTAYEQYF
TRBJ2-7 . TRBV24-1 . TGTGCCACCAGTGGTCGGGGAAGCTCCTACGAGCAGTACTTC CATSGRGSSYEQYF
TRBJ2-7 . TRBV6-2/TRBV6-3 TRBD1 TGTGCCAGCAGCCCGGGACAGGGTTTTTTCTACGAGCAGTACTTC CASSPGQGFFYEQYF
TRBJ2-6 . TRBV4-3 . TGCGCCAGCAGCCCTTTCGGCGGGACGGGTGGGGCCAACGTCCTGACTTTC CASSPFGGTGGANVLTF
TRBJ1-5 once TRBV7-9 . TGTGCCAGCAGCCTGGACAGCCAGCCCCAGCATTTT CASSLDSQPQHF
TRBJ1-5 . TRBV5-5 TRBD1 TGTGCCAGCAGCTTCACAGGGGGTAGCAATCAGCCCCAGCATTTT CASSFTGGSNQPQHF
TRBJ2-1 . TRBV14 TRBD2 TGTGCCAGCAGTCTACGCGGCCTAGCGGGAGATTCCTACAATGAGCAGTTCTTC CASSLRGLAGDSYNEQFF
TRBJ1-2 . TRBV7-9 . TGTGCCAGCAGCCCCGGGGGTCAGGGTAGGACGTATGGCTACACCTTC CASSPGGQGRTYGYTF
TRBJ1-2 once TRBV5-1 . TGCGCCAGCAGCTTTAGGAGGGGTCGAAGAAATGGCTACACCTTC CASSFRRGRRNGYTF
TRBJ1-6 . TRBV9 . TGTGCCAGCAGCGTAGGGTACTCGGATTCACCCCTCCACTTT CASSVGYSDSPLHF
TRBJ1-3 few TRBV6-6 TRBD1 TGTGCCAGCAGACCACAGGGGGCTAACACCATATATTTT CASRPQGANTIYF
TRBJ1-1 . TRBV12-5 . TGTGCTAGTGGTTTGAATGCAGACACTGAAGCTTTCTTT CASGLNADTEAFF
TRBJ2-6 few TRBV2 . TGTGCCAGCACCCCGAGGGTGTCCGGGGCCAACGTCCTGACTTTC CASTPRVSGANVLTF
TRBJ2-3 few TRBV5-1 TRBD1 TGCGCCAGCAGCTCAGGGGGTTCAGATACGCAGTATTTT CASSSGGSDTQYF
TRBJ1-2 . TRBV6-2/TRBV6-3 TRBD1 TGTGCCAGCAGTATGACAGGGGGGAATGGCTACACCTTC CASSMTGGNGYTF
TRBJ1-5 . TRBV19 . TGTGCCAGTACCAACAGCGGCGTTCAGCCCCAGCATTTT CASTNSGVQPQHF
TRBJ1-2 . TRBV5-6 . TGTGCCAGCAGCTTGGCCTTGGGCTACACCTTC CASSLALGYTF
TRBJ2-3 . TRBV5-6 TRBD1 TGTGCCAGCAGCTCATCGACAGGGGCAGATACGCAGTATTTT CASSSSTGADTQYF
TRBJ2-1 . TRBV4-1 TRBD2 TGCGCCAGCAGCCAAGATACTAGCGGGGGTTACAATGAGCAGTTCTTC CASSQDTSGGYNEQFF
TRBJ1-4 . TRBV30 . TGTGCCGGTACAGGGTCCGAAAAACTGTTTTTT CAGTGSEKLFF